This T cell receptor (beta chain) was profiled in a study of cytomegalovirus exposure and HLA in healthy donors. CDR1 is KGHSH and CDR2 is LQKENI in the germline V gene. The CDR3 extends over 15 amino acids. Trimming at V came to 5 bases and at J to 4 bases, leaving 7 bases not matched to a gene. In the PCR, 60 Vbeta and 13 Jbeta primers were used. Here immunoSEQ multiplex PCR was the method, and the copy in TCRdb shows in-frame clones only, minus some. The table has more than 140,000 clones, around 65% seen once; the top ten hold about 3%. Concerning this clone itself: The antigen is undetermined.

Points from the study as a whole: Listed as cytomegalovirus-associated were around 160 TCR beta chains.

Input material: PBMCs. The TCR was taken from a woman younger than 45 in good health and CMV-seropositive. The V gene is TRBV18, the J gene TRBJ2-2, with 7 bases identical to TRBD2. The CDR3 DNA reads as TGTGCCAGCTCAAAGCGGGAAATGATCACCGGGGAGCTGTTTTTT. Translation: CASSKREMITGELFF.